The 2 T cell receptor beta chains reported below all come from one sample, sequenced in a study of blood T cell repertoires in COVID-19. Sequencing was performed with immunoSEQ multiplex PCR; in TCRdb, only in-frame clones are kept and a portion is missing. This table has 85,000 to 100,000 clones, roughly 77% appearing once. The sample was peripheral blood. The receptors were gathered from a human donor in a cohort sampled during active COVID-19.

V usage is TRBV7-2 and J usage is TRBJ2-3; D may be TRBD2 (5 bases). From germline, CDR1 is SGHTA and CDR2 FQGNSA. Between the trimmed V and J ends, which lost 3 bases and 1 base, there was a span of 20 bases. The CDR3 is 18 amino acids. This chain's CDR3 is CASSFIGGGRVGTDTQYF. For the CDR3, the DNA is TGTGCCAGCAGCTTTATCGGCGGAGGTCGAGTCGGCACAGATACGCAGTATTTT.

The rearrangement joins TRBV23-1 to TRBJ2-7; TRBD1 is a possible D gene (5 bases). TRBV23-1 is noted as an ORF with a role that remains uncertain. Trimming stripped 4 bases from V and 7 bases from J, with 20 bases between. The CDR3 sequence is 15 residues long. CDR3: CASSRPPDPPGEQYF. CDR3 in DNA: TGCGCCAGCAGTCGACCACCCGATCCGCCAGGGGAGCAGTACTTC.